This TCR beta chain was found in a study of OX40 agonist ivuxolimab in advanced cancers. This clone has a single count. The antigen is not known. The study, taken as a whole, reports: At 0.1-3.0 mg/kg, partial responders had clonal expansion among the lowest observed. Nonresponders, in some cases, also had low normalized T-cell clonal expansion.

The table came from immunoSEQ multiplex PCR; TCRdb's copy has only in-frame clones and leaves some out. The repertoire holds around 78,000 clones, with more than 65% as singletons. Trimming took 5 bases from V and 4 from J, leaving 14 bases between them. This CDR3 region has 14 residues. The germline V gene has CDR1 LNHDA and CDR2 SQIVND (reference sequence). This chain connects TRBV19 to TRBJ1-2, with D maybe TRBD1 (6 bases). This specimen consisted of CD4+ or CD8+ T cells sorted from blood, obtained in a trial of the OX40 agonist ivuxolimab. The receptor was derived from an adult with an advanced solid tumor such as melanoma, head and neck, liver or kidney cancer. For the CDR3, the DNA is TGTGCCAGTAGTTTACTTCGGGGGCCCTATGGCTACACCTTC. This sequence encodes CASSLLRGPYGYTF.